This entry lists 24 T cell receptor beta chains sequenced from one sample in a study of cytomegalovirus exposure and HLA in healthy donors. PCR employed 60 Vbeta and 13 Jbeta primers. Clones were read by immunoSEQ multiplex PCR, and TCRdb kept only the in-frame ones, dropping some. The sample lists some 200,000 clones, more than 9.5% occurring once. Sequencing was done on a sample of PBMCs. The receptors shown here come from a man aged 50-60 years in good health and CMV-seropositive.

The chain recombines TRBV19 with TRBJ2-3, with 13 bases matching TRBD2. In germline, CDR1 is LNHDA, CDR2 SQIVND (reference sequence). V lost 9 bases, J lost 1 base, and 13 bases stayed unmatched. The CDR3 totals 18 residues. The CDR3 region has the DNA TGTGCCAGCAACGATGGACTAGCGGGGGATCCTGGCACAGATACGCAGTATTTT. Its protein is CASNDGLAGDPGTDTQYF.

The chain joins TRBV14 to TRBJ2-5, with 14 nucleotides matching TRBD2. Germline-derived CDR1 and CDR2 are SGHDN and FVKESK. V dropped 7 bases and J dropped 1; count of bases not matched to a gene: 2. The CDR3 spans 15 residues. The CDR3 loop reads CASTGTSGGQETQYF. The CDR3 bases are TGTGCCAGCACCGGGACTAGCGGGGGCCAAGAGACCCAGTACTTC.

This clone showed up just a few times. The rearrangement links TRBV5-1 to TRBJ2-5; possible D gene TRBD2, 6 bases. This CDR3 has 14 amino acids. The ends were cut back, 1 base at V and 4 bases at J, with 11 bases in the middle. Germline V CDR1 and CDR2: SGHRS, YFSETQ. CDR3 in amino acids: CASSLLGEAETQYF. Here the CDR3 DNA reads TGCGCCAGCAGCTTGCTCGGGGAGGCAGAGACCCAGTACTTC.

CDR3 DNA: TGTGCCAGCAGCTTAACAGGCCAGGGAGGGCATGGCTACACCTTC. This gives the protein CASSLTGQGGHGYTF. V gene TRBV7-2 combines with J gene TRBJ1-2; weak D call: TRBD1 (5 bases). V lost 2 bases, J lost 6 bases, and 16 bases lay in between. The germline CDR1 and CDR2 sequences are SGHTA and FQGNSA. This CDR3 spans 15 amino acids.

This clone turned up a few times. The chain links TRBV5-4 to TRBJ2-7; TRBD1 might be the D (6 bases). In germline, CDR1 is SGHNT, CDR2 YYREEE (reference sequence). V shed 4 bases and J shed 5 bases, with 13 bases lying between them. This CDR3 is 13 amino acids long. This CDR3 reads CASSPGTSNEQYF. The CDR3 bases are TGTGCCAGCAGCCCCGGGACATCGAACGAGCAGTACTTC. Using reference TRBV5-4 and TRBJ2-7 for the parts outside the CDR3, the full variable domain is ETGVTQSPTHLIKTRGQQVTLRCSSQSGHNTVSWYQQALGQGPQFIFQYYREEENGRGNFPPRFSGLQFPNYSSELNVNALELDDSALYLCASSPGTSNEQYFGPGTRLTVT.

The sample holds a few counts of this clone. The genes are TRBV20-1 and TRBJ1-1, with D hard to call. Germline assignment: CDR1 DFQATT and CDR2 SNEGSKA (reference sequence). This CDR3 contains 11 residues. The V gene lost 5 bases and the J gene lost 3 bases, with 7 bases spanning the gap. In nucleotides, the CDR3 is TGCAGTGCTGCGAAGTACACTGAAGCTTTCTTT. This gives the protein CSAAKYTEAFF.

In DNA, the CDR3 is TGTGCCACCAGCGACAGGGGGCTGGGGGGCTACACCTTC. Protein sequence: CATSDRGLGGYTF. This sequence joins TRBV15 and TRBJ1-2; the match to TRBD1 covers 10 bases. This CDR3 contains 13 residues. V was clipped by 5 bases and J by 8 bases; unmatched bases: 5. In germline, CDR1 is LNHNV, CDR2 YYDKDF (reference sequence).

The V gene is TRBV7-6, the J gene TRBJ2-3; TRBD1 matches 8 bases. The trim removed 5 bases at V and 0 bases at J, leaving 10 bases unmatched. This CDR3 spans 17 amino acids. Germline CDR1 SGHVS, CDR2 FNYEAQ. CDR3 sequence: CASSNRPGGASTDTQYF. CDR3 nucleotides: TGTGCCAGCAGCAACCGTCCAGGGGGCGCTAGCACAGATACGCAGTATTTT.

The genes are TRBV5-1 and TRBJ1-3, with D possibly matching TRBD1 (6 bases). The germline V gene encodes CDR1 SGHRS and CDR2 YFSETQ. Trimming left V 2 bases short and J 1 base short, with 13 bases between. The length of the CDR3 is 16 residues. The CDR3 region is CASSFGRGPSGNTIYF. CDR3 DNA: TGCGCCAGCAGCTTTGGCAGGGGACCTTCTGGAAACACCATATATTTT.

This clone has only a few counts. The rearrangement joins TRBV11-1 to TRBJ2-7; maybe TRBD1 (6 bases). Germline CDR1 is SGHAT and CDR2 is FQDESV (reference sequence). Deletions cut 4 bases from V and 1 base from J, with 11 bases between. The CDR3 consists of 14 residues. In DNA, the CDR3 is TGTGCCAGCAGCTGGACAGACCGTTCCTACGAGCAGTACTTC. It translates to CASSWTDRSYEQYF.

The chain has TRBV19 and TRBJ1-6, with D hard to call. This CDR3 has 17 amino acids. V was pared by 0 bases and J by 0 bases, with 9 bases between. Germline assignment: CDR1 LNHDA and CDR2 SQIVND (reference sequence). CDR3 nucleotides: TGTGCCAGTAGTATAGATCCGGGGAGCTCCTATAATTCACCCCTCCACTTT. It is translated as CASSIDPGSSYNSPLHF.

This clone was seen a handful of times. This chain links TRBV27 with TRBJ2-7; TRBD1 matches 9 bases. Germline V lookup: CDR1 MNHEY, CDR2 SMNVEV (reference sequence). V lost 6 bases to trimming and J lost 5 bases; unmatched junction nucleotides: 14. CDR3 length equals 16 residues. CDR3 sequence reads: CASRPTWRTGVDEQYV. The CDR3, as DNA: TGTGCCAGCAGGCCCACCTGGCGGACAGGGGTGGACGAGCAGTACGTC.

This clone has a single count. The chain carries TRBV6-6 and TRBJ2-1; 9 nucleotides align to TRBD1. The length of the CDR3 is 16 residues. The germline V gene encodes CDR1 MNHNY and CDR2 SVGAGI (reference sequence). J gave up 5 bases and V 6 bases, and 11 bases lay outside the gene matches. In DNA, the CDR3 is TGTGCCAGCAGAAATGATCCGGGACAGGGACACAATGAGCAGTTCTTC. Protein: CASRNDPGQGHNEQFF.

This clone was found a few times. The chain is built from TRBV27 and TRBJ2-5; D is uncertain. TRBJ2-7 explains the end of the DNA better; the J call may be wrong. Germline values: CDR1 MNHEY, CDR2 SMNVEV (reference sequence). The CDR3 contains 14 residues. In nucleotides, the CDR3 is TGTGCCAGCAGTTTATTTAGAGGTACGAACGAGCAGTACTTC. Protein: CASSLFRGTNEQYF.

This clone showed up just a few times. This chain links TRBV19 with TRBJ2-5, with a tentative D call TRBD2 (7 bases). The CDR3 loop spans 16 amino acids. Per the germline V gene, CDR1 is LNHDA and CDR2 is SQIVND (reference sequence). V was trimmed by 5 bases and J by 3 bases, leaving 19 bases between them. The CDR3 DNA reads TGTGCCAGTAGTTCTCGGGGGGCTTGGTCGAAAGAGACCCAGTACTTC. Translated: CASSSRGAWSKETQYF.

Details on this clone: Other nucleotide sequences in the sample specify the same CDR3. This chain joins TRBV5-1 and TRBJ2-2; 7 bases agree with TRBD2. In germline, CDR1 is SGHRS, CDR2 YFSETQ. CDR3 length: 15 amino acids. The V and J ends lost 5 bases and 1 base, in that order; junction bases with no gene match: 5. CDR3 sequence (DNA): TGCGCCAGCAGGCGGGTAGCGGGGAACACCGGGGAGCTGTTTTTT. Encoded protein: CASRRVAGNTGELFF.

This clone was recorded only once. The V gene is TRBV6-6, the J gene TRBJ2-3; possibly TRBD1 for D (5 bases). V was clipped by 2 bases and J by 6 bases, with 18 bases between them. CDR3 length equals 16 residues. Germline lookup yields CDR1 MNHNY and CDR2 SVGAGI (reference sequence). The DNA for the CDR3 is TGTGCCAGCAGTTACGGGGCAGGGCCGAAGCCGGATACGCAGTATTTT. Protein product: CASSYGAGPKPDTQYF.

The chain has TRBV5-4 and TRBJ1-1; 7 nucleotides align to TRBD1. Germline-derived CDR1 and CDR2 are SGHNT and YYREEE (reference sequence). J gave up 1 base and V 4 bases, and 4 bases lay outside the gene matches. The CDR3 runs 14 residues. As DNA, the CDR3 is TGTGCCAGCAGCCCGACAGGGAAGAACACTGAAGCTTTCTTT. The encoded protein is CASSPTGKNTEAFF.

The chain combines TRBV27 with TRBJ2-2, with unresolved D. Trimming took 2 bases from V and 2 from J, leaving 6 bases between them. The CDR3 extends over 14 amino acids. Germline V gene data show CDR1 as MNHEY and CDR2 as SMNVEV (reference sequence). CDR3 region: CASSLLRNTGELFF. The CDR3 DNA follows: TGTGCCAGCAGTTTACTGAGAAACACCGGGGAGCTGTTTTTT.

The rearrangement uses TRBV29-1 and TRBJ2-7, with unresolved D. This CDR3 is 10 amino acids long. Germline values: CDR1 SQVTM, CDR2 ANQGSEA. V lost 3 bases and J 3 bases, leaving 3 bases between the germline ends. DNA for the CDR3: TGCAGCGTTGAGGGCTACGAGCAGTACGTC. Protein: CSVEGYEQYV.

This clone was seen a few times. The chain's CDR3 is CASSPGNRGPRNQPQHF. The CDR3 DNA follows: TGCGCCAGCAGCCCCGGAAACAGGGGGCCGCGCAATCAGCCCCAGCATTTT. This rearrangement joins TRBV4-1 to TRBJ1-5; 9 bases align to TRBD1. CDR3 length equals 17 residues. The V and J ends lost 4 bases and 2 bases, in that order; junction bases with no gene match: 9. Germline CDR1 and CDR2: MGHRA and YSYEKL.

This clone was recorded a few times. The chain links TRBV12-5 to TRBJ1-5; D remains ambiguous. The CDR3 is made up of 12 amino acids. V lost 6 bases and J lost 11, with 14 bases in between. Germline V CDR1 and CDR2: LGHNT, FRNRAP. CDR3 coding DNA: TGTGCTAGTGGACCTGACAACGTGGCCCAGCATTTT. As protein: CASGPDNVAQHF.

The chain recombines TRBV2 with TRBJ1-1; D is unresolved. Germline CDR1 and CDR2: SNHLY and FYNNEI. This CDR3 contains 16 residues. Trimming left V 2 bases short and J 3 bases short, with 16 bases between. The CDR3 nucleotides are TGTGCCAGCAGTGAAATGGAAACAGCTTGGGACACTGAAGCTTTCTTT. It yields the protein CASSEMETAWDTEAFF. The complete variable domain, with remaining parts taken from reference TRBV2 and TRBJ1-1, reads EPEVTQTPSHQVTQMGQEVILRCVPISNHLYFYWYRQILGQKVEFLVSFYNNEISEKSEIFDDQFSVERPDGSNFTLKIRSTKLEDSAMYFCASSEMETAWDTEAFFGQGTRLTVV.

This clone occurred a few times. At one end, the junction sequence differs from germline, possibly due to a read error. The chain employs TRBV7-7 and TRBJ2-5, with D perhaps TRBD2 (6 bases). The CDR3 is 15 residues long. Germline-derived CDR1 and CDR2 are SSHAT and FNYEAQ (reference sequence). The CDR3 DNA follows: TGTGCTAGCAGCTTAGGAGGGCCATTTGGGGAGACCCAGTACTTC. Translating gives CASSLGGPFGETQYF.